Shown below are 10 T cell receptor beta chains from a single sample sequenced in a study of blood T cell repertoires in COVID-19. The repertoire was sequenced with immunoSEQ multiplex PCR; TCRdb's copy has only in-frame clones and lacks some. The profile shows over 100,000 clones, approximately 87% of them singletons. Sequencing used peripheral blood. Receptors were obtained from a woman between 45 and 60 years old with acute or convalescent COVID-19.

The gene calls are TRBV3-1 (or the pseudogene TRBV3-2) and TRBJ1-4; 8 bases match TRBD1. V was pared by 4 bases and J by 14 bases, with 12 bases of the junction left unmatched. CDR3 length: 14 residues. CDR1 LGHDT and CDR2 YNNKEL come from the germline V gene (reference sequence). Written as DNA, the CDR3 is TGTGCCAGCAGCCCAGCGACAGGGGCCGGTACTCTGTTTTTT. It yields the protein CASSPATGAGTLFF.

This chain connects TRBV5-5 to TRBJ1-1; D ambiguous. This CDR3 is 15 amino acids long. V was pared by 3 bases and J by 1 base, with 13 bases between. The V gene's germline CDR1 is SGHKS and CDR2 YYEKEE (reference sequence). CDR3 sequence (DNA): TGTGCCAGCAGCTCTCGGCTCTCGGGGAACACTGAAGCTTTCTTT. Encoded protein: CASSSRLSGNTEAFF. Full variable domain (remainder filled in from reference TRBV5-5 and TRBJ1-1): DAGVTQSPTHLIKTRGQQVTLRCSPISGHKSVSWYQQVLGQGPQFIFQYYEKEERGRGNFPDRFSARQFPNYSSELNVNALLLGDSALYLCASSSRLSGNTEAFFGQGTRLTVV.

The gene calls are TRBV5-6 and TRBJ1-6; 8 bases line up with TRBD1. CDR1 SGHDT and CDR2 YYEEEE come from the germline V gene. The CDR3 runs to 14 residues. After removal of 5 bases from V and 10 bases from J, the junction contained 8 bases not matched to a gene. In DNA form, the CDR3 reads TGTGCCAGCAGGCGAAAGGACAGGGTCTCACCCCTCCACTTT. Translated: CASRRKDRVSPLHF.

The chain carries TRBV2 and TRBJ1-1, with D tentatively TRBD1 (6 bases). Germline lookup yields CDR1 SNHLY and CDR2 FYNNEI. V gave up 5 bases and J gave up 0 bases, with 13 bases separating them. The CDR3 spans 15 residues. CDR3: CASSFRGQLNTEAFF. CDR3 nucleotide sequence: TGTGCCAGCAGTTTCCGAGGACAGCTGAACACTGAAGCTTTCTTT.

The chain uses TRBV10-3 and TRBJ1-5, with 11 bases fitting TRBD1. Germline values: CDR1 ENHRY, CDR2 SYGVKD. The CDR3 contains 15 residues. With 5 bases clipped from V and 3 bases from J, the junction kept 3 bases outside the gene matches. The CDR3 spells CAISRGQGVNQPQHF. CDR3 sequence (DNA): TGTGCCATCAGTAGGGGACAGGGGGTCAATCAGCCCCAGCATTTT.

The chain uses TRBV5-1 and TRBJ1-5; D possibly corresponds to TRBD1 (6 bases). Germline V gene sequence: CDR1 SGHRS, CDR2 YFSETQ. The V end lost 0 bases, the J end lost 7 bases, and 11 bases lay between the germline ends. The CDR3 sequence is 14 residues long. CDR3 in amino acids: CASSLGGQLQPQHF. In DNA form, the CDR3 reads TGCGCCAGCAGCTTGGGTGGACAGTTGCAGCCCCAGCATTTT.

The chain is built from TRBV27 and TRBJ1-5, with D tentatively TRBD1 (6 bases). From germline, CDR1 is MNHEY and CDR2 SMNVEV (reference sequence). Trimming removed 5 bases at V and 9 bases at J, with 17 bases between. The CDR3 spans 14 residues. The CDR3 sequence is CASSPGGGRLPQHF. In DNA, the CDR3 is TGTGCCAGCAGTCCTGGGGGGGGGCGATTGCCCCAGCATTTT.

This clone was seen a handful of times. V usage is TRBV2 and J usage is TRBJ1-4; TRBD1 aligns across 11 bases. CDR3 length: 18 amino acids. V shed 5 bases and J 0 bases; nucleotides not matched to a gene: 8. Germline V gene lookup returns CDR1 SNHLY and CDR2 FYNNEI. Here the CDR3 reads CASSYPGQGAATNEKLFF. In DNA, the CDR3 is TGTGCCAGCAGTTATCCCGGACAGGGGGCTGCAACTAATGAAAAACTGTTTTTT.

The V and J genes are TRBV5-1 and TRBJ2-5; 9 bases match TRBD1. J was trimmed by 3 bases and V by 0 bases; bases with no gene match: 0. In germline, CDR1 is SGHRS, CDR2 YFSETQ. The CDR3 is 14 residues long. The CDR3 coding sequence is TGCGCCAGCAGCTTGGGGACAGGGGAAGAGACCCAGTACTTC. Amino acid sequence: CASSLGTGEETQYF.

V gene TRBV18 combines with J gene TRBJ2-2; D possibly corresponds to TRBD2 (6 bases). Germline-derived CDR1 and CDR2 are KGHSH and LQKENI. V was shortened by 3 bases and J by 0 bases, with 11 bases between the two germline ends. The CDR3 totals 16 residues. CDR3 DNA: TGTGCCAGCTCACCCCGGACTATCTCGAACACCGGGGAGCTGTTTTTT. Translating it yields CASSPRTISNTGELFF.